The rows below give T cell receptor beta chains drawn from one sample of a study of blood T cells in healthy people across ages. One entry per CDR3 protein, called by TCRdb with MiXCR from the 5' RACE reads. Among around 970,000 distinct CDR3 sequences listed, approximately 50% were seen once. Specimen: blood. The receptors were sampled from a woman in her fifties or sixties in good health. The CDR3 runs from the conserved cysteine through the conserved F or W. A D gene is named only where the DNA matches it firmly. The size field is filled for only some rows; it gives once, few, many or a size class.

clone size | J gene | V gene | D gene | CDR3 protein | CDR3 DNA
- | TRBJ2-2 | TRBV27 | - | CASSSARGELFF | TGTGCCAGCAGTTCCGCGCGGGGGGAGCTGTTTTTT
few | TRBJ2-5 | TRBV20-1 | - | CSASSSRDRADGGYQETQYF | TGCAGTGCTAGTTCAAGCCGGGACAGAGCAGACGGGGGGTACCAAGAGACCCAGTACTTC
- | TRBJ2-5 | TRBV3-1 | - | CASSQTGHEQETQYF | TGTGCCAGCAGCCAAACAGGGCACGAGCAAGAGACCCAGTACTTC
- | TRBJ1-2 | TRBV5-4 | TRBD1 | CASSLETGGGYTF | TGTGCCAGCAGCTTGGAAACAGGGGGTGGCTACACCTTC
few | TRBJ2-7 | TRBV7-2 | - | CASSLAWTISYEQYF | TGTGCCAGCAGCTTAGCGTGGACTATCTCCTACGAGCAGTACTTC
many | TRBJ2-1 | TRBV5-6 | - | CASSSTFTHSYNEQFF | TGTGCCAGCAGCTCGACCTTTACACACTCCTACAATGAGCAGTTCTTC
- | TRBJ1-1 | TRBV2 | - | CASSEMQRDTEAFF | TGTGCCAGCAGTGAAATGCAGAGAGACACTGAAGCTTTCTTT
- | TRBJ2-1 | TRBV29-1 | TRBD1 | CSVSGTGAYNEQFF | TGCAGCGTCTCCGGGACAGGGGCGTACAATGAGCAGTTCTTC
once | TRBJ2-7 | TRBV12-1 | - | CARRGTEFYEQYF | TGTGCCAGGAGGGGGACAGAATTTTACGAGCAGTACTTC
few | TRBJ2-2 | TRBV7-2 | TRBD1 | CASSKDPGQFTGELFF | TGTGCCAGCAGCAAGGACCCGGGACAGTTCACCGGGGAGCTGTTTTTT
- | TRBJ2-3 | TRBV27 | TRBD2 | CASSPSFISSGRTDTQYF | TGTGCCAGCAGTCCCTCTTTTATCTCTAGCGGGAGAACAGATACGCAGTATTTT
- | TRBJ2-3 | TRBV5-1 | - | CASSLSGGATDAQYF | TGCGCCAGCAGCTTGTCAGGAGGGGCGACAGATGCGCAGTATTTT
few | TRBJ2-1 | TRBV4-2 | - | CASSQEGLPPGNEQFF | TGTGCCAGCAGCCAAGAAGGGCTTCCACCTGGAAATGAGCAGTTCTTC
- | TRBJ2-3 | TRBV12-3/TRBV12-4 | TRBD1 | CASPRQGQGDTQYF | TGTGCCAGCCCCAGGCAAGGACAGGGCGACACGCAGTATTTT
few | TRBJ2-1 | TRBV7-2 | TRBD2 | CASSPAGTKKYNEQFF | TGTGCCAGCAGCCCGGCCGGGACTAAGAAATACAATGAGCAGTTCTTC
- | TRBJ1-2 | TRBV13 | - | CASSLNGGGAYGYTF | TGTGCCAGCAGCTTGAACGGCGGCGGAGCCTATGGCTACACCTTC
- | TRBJ2-1 | TRBV28 | TRBD2 | CASGTSGNYNEQFF | TGTGCCAGCGGTACTAGCGGAAACTACAATGAGCAGTTCTTC
few | TRBJ2-3 | TRBV5-5 | TRBD1 | CASRKTGLGTDTQYF | TGTGCCAGCAGAAAGACAGGGTTAGGCACAGATACGCAGTATTTT
- | TRBJ2-1 | TRBV5-5 | - | CASSPQGTGYNEQFF | TGTGCCAGCAGCCCTCAGGGAACGGGATACAATGAGCAGTTCTTC
- | TRBJ2-3 | TRBV12-3/TRBV12-4 | TRBD2 | CASSTTSGFKYF | TGTGCCAGCAGTACTACTAGCGGGTTTAAGTATTTT
once | TRBJ2-1 | TRBV7-9 | TRBD2 | CASSLGDLVAGRDEQFF | TGTGCCAGCAGCTTAGGGGATCTAGTAGCGGGGCGGGATGAGCAGTTCTTC
few | TRBJ2-7 | TRBV27 | - | CASSSKPPYEQYF | TGTGCCAGCAGTTCCAAACCCCCCTACGAGCAGTACTTC
many | TRBJ1-2 | TRBV29-1 | - | CSVEEGGDYGYTF | TGCAGCGTTGAAGAGGGGGGGGACTATGGCTACACCTTC
- | TRBJ2-1 | TRBV4-2 | TRBD2 | CASSQVGEAGGNEQFF | TGTGCCAGCAGCCAAGTGGGGGAGGCGGGAGGGAATGAGCAGTTCTTC
once | TRBJ1-5 | TRBV20-1 | - | CSAMGNQPQHF | TGCAGTGCTATGGGCAATCAGCCCCAGCATTTT
- | TRBJ2-7 | TRBV12-3/TRBV12-4 | TRBD2 | CASRPLAGVFDEQYF | TGTGCCAGCAGGCCACTAGCGGGAGTATTTGATGAGCAGTACTTC
- | TRBJ1-4 | TRBV15 | TRBD1 | CATSRDRGQEKPFF | TGTGCCACCAGCAGAGACAGGGGGCAAGAAAAACCGTTTTTT
- | TRBJ2-3 | TRBV6-1 | - | CASRDRTSTDTQYF | TGTGCCAGTCGAGACAGAACTAGCACAGATACGCAGTATTTT
few | TRBJ2-5 | TRBV29-1 | TRBD1 | CSVRRTGGKETQYF | TGCAGCGTTCGGCGGACAGGGGGAAAAGAGACCCAGTACTTC
- | TRBJ1-1 | TRBV5-1 | - | CASNLRQDTEAFF | TGCGCCAGCAACCTTCGACAGGACACTGAAGCTTTCTTT
- | TRBJ2-3 | TRBV18 | - | CASSPLGSIADTQYF | TGTGCCAGCTCACCACTCGGGTCTATAGCAGATACGCAGTATTTT
- | TRBJ1-2 | TRBV21-1 | - | CASKRRNYGYTF | TGTGCCAGCAAACGTAGGAACTATGGCTACACCTTC
- | TRBJ1-4 | TRBV18 | - | CASSPAQPATNEKLFF | TGTGCCAGCTCACCAGCACAGCCTGCAACTAATGAAAAACTGTTTTTT
- | TRBJ1-2 | TRBV7-2 | - | CASSGTARYGYTF | TGTGCCAGCAGCGGAACAGCCCGCTATGGCTACACCTTC
- | TRBJ1-6 | TRBV20-1 | TRBD1 | CSASPFDRVENSPLHF | TGCAGTGCTAGCCCCTTTGACAGGGTCGAAAATTCACCCCTCCACTTT
few | TRBJ2-3 | TRBV20-1 | TRBD2 | CSARDRRRAGVRADTQYF | TGCAGTGCTAGAGATCGTCGGCGAGCGGGAGTACGAGCAGATACGCAGTATTTT
- | TRBJ2-5 | TRBV2 | TRBD2 | CASKRESQTQYF | TGTGCCAGCAAGCGGGAGTCACAGACCCAGTACTTC
- | TRBJ2-3 | TRBV7-2 | TRBD1 | CASKYRPGTDRTDTQYF | TGTGCCAGCAAATATCGACCGGGGACAGACCGCACAGATACGCAGTATTTT
- | TRBJ2-3 | TRBV20-1 | - | CSARRLKDTQYF | TGCAGTGCTAGGAGACTCAAAGATACGCAGTATTTT
- | TRBJ2-7 | TRBV10-3 | - | CAISAPERASYEQYF | TGTGCCATCAGTGCCCCGGAGCGGGCCTCCTACGAGCAGTACTTC
- | TRBJ2-3 | TRBV9 | - | CASSPGEGAVSADTQYF | TGTGCCAGCAGCCCGGGGGAGGGGGCGGTTTCTGCAGATACGCAGTATTTT
- | TRBJ1-5 | TRBV12-5 | - | CASGYNDQPQHF | TGTGCTAGTGGTTATAACGATCAGCCCCAGCATTTT
- | TRBJ2-5 | TRBV20-1 | - | CSARVGGQETQYF | TGCAGTGCTAGAGTGGGGGGCCAAGAGACCCAGTACTTC
few | TRBJ2-3 | TRBV20-1 | TRBD2 | CSARVAGVTDTQYF | TGCAGTGCTAGAGTCGCGGGAGTCACAGATACGCAGTATTTT
- | TRBJ2-1 | TRBV27 | - | CASSPIFRLAKTAEQFF | TGTGCCAGCAGTCCTATTTTTAGGCTAGCGAAAACGGCTGAGCAGTTCTTC
few | TRBJ1-1 | TRBV20-1 | - | CSAKGGTGRAFF | TGCAGTGCTAAAGGTGGGACCGGGAGGGCTTTCTTT
- | TRBJ2-7 | TRBV9 | - | CASSVGVSYEQYF | TGTGCCAGCAGCGTCGGGGTTTCCTACGAGCAGTACTTC
- | TRBJ2-3 | TRBV4-3 | - | CASSPRRRERDTQYF | TGCGCCAGCAGCCCCCGGAGAAGGGAGCGGGATACGCAGTATTTT
few | TRBJ2-7 | TRBV5-1 | - | CASSSLGPIYEQYF | TGCGCCAGCAGCTCCCTAGGCCCGATCTACGAGCAGTACTTC
- | TRBJ2-7 | TRBV20-1 | TRBD2 | CSADPGLWSYNEQYF | TGCAGTGCTGACCCGGGACTATGGTCCTACAATGAGCAGTACTTC
- | TRBJ2-5 | TRBV6-2/TRBV6-3 | - | CASRGSGPQGAQYF | TGTGCCAGCAGAGGGAGCGGACCTCAGGGAGCCCAGTACTTC
- | TRBJ2-7 | TRBV13 | - | CASSPPGPTYEQYF | TGTGCCAGCAGCCCCCCGGGCCCTACCTACGAGCAGTACTTC